A selection of T cell receptor beta chains follows, all from one sample in a study of control samples from healthy donors and cancer patients. Clones were sequenced by immunoSEQ multiplex PCR, and TCRdb holds only the in-frame ones, with some missing. The data show 150,000 or so clones, 88% seen once. Sequencing was carried out using blood. The receptor set was obtained from a man aged 18 to 30 in good health. CDR3s include the opening cysteine and the closing phenylalanine or tryptophan.

TRBV6-5,14,CASSYLEAGTEAFF
TRBV12-3/TRBV12-4,12,CASTRTGSGQYF
TRBV27,14,CASRPGQGNSPLHF
TRBV7-6,17,CASSLAGTGLEGEKLFF
TRBV5-6,14,CASSLDRGYTEAFF
TRBV7-7,17,CASSRAASGGKADTQYF
TRBV28,14,CASSHPYGSYEQYF
TRBV5-5,15,CASSFFSGRSYEQYF
TRBV7-2,13,CASSLTSGDTQYF
TRBV4-1,16,CASSQVLLGTPGEQYF
TRBV20-1,10,CSAETETQYF
TRBV6-6,16,CASSALGQGVSETQYF
TRBV27,14,CASSLLGSGNTIYF
TRBV5-4,15,CASSIWTSRSYEQYF
TRBV9,14,CASSDGGAGRPLHF
TRBV7-9,16,CASSLWSTATNEKLFF
TRBV5-4,13,CASSFARGETQYF
TRBV11-1,16,CASSPTMGQGSYEQYF
TRBV7-2,16,CASSLGAGGKAYEQYF
TRBV11-2,16,CASSLNRASSTDTQYF
TRBV7-2,13,CATAPGAGNTIYF
TRBV15,16,CATSRGEKGYRETQYF
TRBV2,13,CASSRDSQETQYF
TRBV28,13,CASSLKQGAEAFF
TRBV7-2,15,CASSGRALAAYEQYF
TRBV6-2/TRBV6-3,13,CASSWAGYYEQYF
TRBV7-9,14,CASSSRQGHYGYTF
TRBV28,14,CASSFGLGISPLHF
TRBV10-3,12,CAISDWGYEQYF
TRBV7-8,19,CASSSAPGQGISSYNEQFF
TRBV18,13,CASSSGQGETQYF
TRBV6-5,13,CASAWQRYNEQFF
TRBV28,15,CASSYRVGSNQPQHF
TRBV3-1/TRBV3-2,16,CASSQPGQGGMNEQFF
TRBV7-8,16,CASITGGLGSNNEQFF
TRBV5-5,14,CASSSQGARYGYTF
TRBV4-3,13,CASSQDSVSPLHF
TRBV2,13,CASRAGQQAEAFF